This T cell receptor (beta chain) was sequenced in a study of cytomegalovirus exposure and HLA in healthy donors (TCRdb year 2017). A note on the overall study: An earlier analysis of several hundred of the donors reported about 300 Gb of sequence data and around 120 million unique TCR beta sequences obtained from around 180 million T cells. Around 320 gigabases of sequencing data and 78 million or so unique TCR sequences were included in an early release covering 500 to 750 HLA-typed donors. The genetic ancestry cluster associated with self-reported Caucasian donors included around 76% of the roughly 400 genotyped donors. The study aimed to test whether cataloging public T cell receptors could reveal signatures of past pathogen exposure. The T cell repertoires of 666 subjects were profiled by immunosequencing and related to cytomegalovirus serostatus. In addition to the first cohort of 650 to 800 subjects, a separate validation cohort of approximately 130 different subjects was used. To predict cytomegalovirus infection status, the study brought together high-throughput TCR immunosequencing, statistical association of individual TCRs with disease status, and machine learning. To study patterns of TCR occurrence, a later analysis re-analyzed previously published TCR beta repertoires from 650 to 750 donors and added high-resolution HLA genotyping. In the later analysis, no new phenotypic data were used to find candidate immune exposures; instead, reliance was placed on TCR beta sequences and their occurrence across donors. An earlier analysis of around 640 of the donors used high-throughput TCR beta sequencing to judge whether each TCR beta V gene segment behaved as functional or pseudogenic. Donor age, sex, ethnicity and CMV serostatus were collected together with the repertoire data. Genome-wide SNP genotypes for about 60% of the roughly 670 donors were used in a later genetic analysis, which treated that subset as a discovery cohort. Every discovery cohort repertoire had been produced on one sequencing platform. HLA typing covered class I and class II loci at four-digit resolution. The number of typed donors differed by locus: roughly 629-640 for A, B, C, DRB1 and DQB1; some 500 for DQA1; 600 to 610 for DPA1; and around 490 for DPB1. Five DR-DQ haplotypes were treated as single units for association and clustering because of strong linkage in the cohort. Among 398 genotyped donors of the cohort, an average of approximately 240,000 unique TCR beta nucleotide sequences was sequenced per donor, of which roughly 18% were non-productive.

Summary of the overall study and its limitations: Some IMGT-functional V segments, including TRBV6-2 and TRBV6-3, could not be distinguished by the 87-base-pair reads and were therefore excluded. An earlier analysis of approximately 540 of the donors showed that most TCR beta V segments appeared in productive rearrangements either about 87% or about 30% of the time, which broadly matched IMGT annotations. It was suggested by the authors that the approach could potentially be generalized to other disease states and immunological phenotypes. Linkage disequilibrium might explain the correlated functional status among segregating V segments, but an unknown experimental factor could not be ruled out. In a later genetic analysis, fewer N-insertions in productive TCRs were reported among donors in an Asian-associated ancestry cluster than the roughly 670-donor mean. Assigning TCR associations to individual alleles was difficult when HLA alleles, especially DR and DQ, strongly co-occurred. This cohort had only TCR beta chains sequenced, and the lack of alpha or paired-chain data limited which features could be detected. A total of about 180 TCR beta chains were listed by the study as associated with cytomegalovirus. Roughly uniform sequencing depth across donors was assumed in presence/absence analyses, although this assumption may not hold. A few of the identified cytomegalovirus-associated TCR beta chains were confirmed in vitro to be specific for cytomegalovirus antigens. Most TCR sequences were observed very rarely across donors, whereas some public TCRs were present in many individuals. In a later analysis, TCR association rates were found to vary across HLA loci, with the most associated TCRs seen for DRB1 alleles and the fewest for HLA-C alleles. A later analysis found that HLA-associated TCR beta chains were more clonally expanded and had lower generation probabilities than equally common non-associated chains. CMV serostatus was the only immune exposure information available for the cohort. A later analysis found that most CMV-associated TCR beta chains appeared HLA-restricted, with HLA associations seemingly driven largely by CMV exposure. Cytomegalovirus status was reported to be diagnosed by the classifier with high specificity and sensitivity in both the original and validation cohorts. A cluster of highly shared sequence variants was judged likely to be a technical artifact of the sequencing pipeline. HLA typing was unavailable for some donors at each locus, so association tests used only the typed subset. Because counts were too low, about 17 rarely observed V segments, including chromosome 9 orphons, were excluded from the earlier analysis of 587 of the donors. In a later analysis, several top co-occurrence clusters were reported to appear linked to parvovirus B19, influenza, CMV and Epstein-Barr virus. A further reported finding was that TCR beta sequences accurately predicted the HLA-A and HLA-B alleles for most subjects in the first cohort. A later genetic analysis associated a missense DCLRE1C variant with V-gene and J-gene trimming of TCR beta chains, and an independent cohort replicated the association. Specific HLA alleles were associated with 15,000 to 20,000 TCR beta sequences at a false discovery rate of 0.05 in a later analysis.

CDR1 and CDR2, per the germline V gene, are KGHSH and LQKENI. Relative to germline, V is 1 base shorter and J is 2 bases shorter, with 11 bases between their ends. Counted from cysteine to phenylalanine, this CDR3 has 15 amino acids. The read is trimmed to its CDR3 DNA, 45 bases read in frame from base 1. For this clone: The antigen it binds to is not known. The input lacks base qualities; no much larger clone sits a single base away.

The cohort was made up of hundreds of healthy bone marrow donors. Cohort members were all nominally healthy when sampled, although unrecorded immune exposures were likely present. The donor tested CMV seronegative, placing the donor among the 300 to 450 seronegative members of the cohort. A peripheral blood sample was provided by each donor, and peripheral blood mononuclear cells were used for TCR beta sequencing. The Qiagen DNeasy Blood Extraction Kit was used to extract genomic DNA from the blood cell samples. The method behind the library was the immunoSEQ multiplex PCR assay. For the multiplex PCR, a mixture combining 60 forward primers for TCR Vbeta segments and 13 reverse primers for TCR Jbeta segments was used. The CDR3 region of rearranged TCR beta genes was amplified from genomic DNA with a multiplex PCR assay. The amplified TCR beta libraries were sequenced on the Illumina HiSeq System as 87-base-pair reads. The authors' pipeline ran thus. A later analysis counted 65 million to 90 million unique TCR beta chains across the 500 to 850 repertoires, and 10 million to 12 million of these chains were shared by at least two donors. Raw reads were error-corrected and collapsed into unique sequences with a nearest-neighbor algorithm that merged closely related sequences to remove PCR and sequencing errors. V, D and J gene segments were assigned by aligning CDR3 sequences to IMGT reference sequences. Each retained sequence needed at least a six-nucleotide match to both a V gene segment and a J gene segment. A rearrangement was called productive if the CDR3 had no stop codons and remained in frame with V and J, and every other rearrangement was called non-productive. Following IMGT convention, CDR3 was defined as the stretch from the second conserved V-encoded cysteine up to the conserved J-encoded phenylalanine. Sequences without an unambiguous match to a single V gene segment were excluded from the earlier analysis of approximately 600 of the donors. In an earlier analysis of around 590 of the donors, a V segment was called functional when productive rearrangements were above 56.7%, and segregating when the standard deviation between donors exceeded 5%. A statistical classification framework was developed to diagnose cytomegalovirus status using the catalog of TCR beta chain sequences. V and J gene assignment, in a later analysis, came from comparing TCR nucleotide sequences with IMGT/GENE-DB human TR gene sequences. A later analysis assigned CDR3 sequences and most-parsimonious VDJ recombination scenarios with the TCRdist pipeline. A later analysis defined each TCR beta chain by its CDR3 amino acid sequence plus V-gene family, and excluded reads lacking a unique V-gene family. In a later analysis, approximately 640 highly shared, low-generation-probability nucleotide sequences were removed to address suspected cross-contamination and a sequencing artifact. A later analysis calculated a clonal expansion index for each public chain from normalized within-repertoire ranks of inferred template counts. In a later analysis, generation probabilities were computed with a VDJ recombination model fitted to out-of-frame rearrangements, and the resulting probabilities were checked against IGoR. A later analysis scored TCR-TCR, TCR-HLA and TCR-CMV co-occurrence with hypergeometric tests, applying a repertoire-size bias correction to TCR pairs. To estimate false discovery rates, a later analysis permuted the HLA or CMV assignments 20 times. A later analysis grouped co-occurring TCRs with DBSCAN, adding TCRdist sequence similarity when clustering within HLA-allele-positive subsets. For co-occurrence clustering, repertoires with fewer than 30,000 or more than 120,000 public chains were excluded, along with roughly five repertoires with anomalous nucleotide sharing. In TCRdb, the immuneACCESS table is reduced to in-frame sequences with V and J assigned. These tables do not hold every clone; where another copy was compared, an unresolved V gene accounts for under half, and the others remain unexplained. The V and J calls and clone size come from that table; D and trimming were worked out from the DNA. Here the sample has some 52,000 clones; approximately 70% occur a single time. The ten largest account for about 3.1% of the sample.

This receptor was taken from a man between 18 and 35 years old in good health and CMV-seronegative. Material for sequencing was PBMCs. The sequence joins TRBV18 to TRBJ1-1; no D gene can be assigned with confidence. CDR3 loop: CASSPRQTENTEAFF. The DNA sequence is TGTGCCAGCTCACCACGTCAGACTGAAAACACTGAAGCTTTCTTT.